This T cell receptor (beta chain) stems from a study of blood T cell repertoires in COVID-19. Across the whole study: COVID-19 samples collected from the United States, Italy and Spain covered acute and convalescent phases.

The V gene end was trimmed by 4 bases and the J gene end by 2 bases; junction bases not matched to a gene: 6. Looked up from germline, CDR1 is SGHDT and CDR2 is YYEEEE. This CDR3 has 15 amino acids. TCRdb's table, derived via immunoSEQ multiplex PCR, lists solely in-frame clones and lacks some. Of roughly 330,000 clones listed, around nine tenths were seen once; the top ten hold approximately 5%. Recruits, aged roughly 18 to 90 years, lived in 24 US areas. Recovery among Cohort 3 donors was established by two negative PCRs, clearance, or symptom resolution. This sequence joins TRBV5-6 and TRBJ1-2; 9 nucleotides line up with TRBD1. This sequence was found in a woman in her 30s who had recovered from COVID-19. Sequencing was performed on PBMCs or T cells enriched from blood (not recorded which). CDR3 amino acids: CASSPEGQGNYGYTF. CDR3 sequence (DNA): TGTGCCAGCAGCCCGGAGGGACAGGGCAACTATGGCTACACCTTC.